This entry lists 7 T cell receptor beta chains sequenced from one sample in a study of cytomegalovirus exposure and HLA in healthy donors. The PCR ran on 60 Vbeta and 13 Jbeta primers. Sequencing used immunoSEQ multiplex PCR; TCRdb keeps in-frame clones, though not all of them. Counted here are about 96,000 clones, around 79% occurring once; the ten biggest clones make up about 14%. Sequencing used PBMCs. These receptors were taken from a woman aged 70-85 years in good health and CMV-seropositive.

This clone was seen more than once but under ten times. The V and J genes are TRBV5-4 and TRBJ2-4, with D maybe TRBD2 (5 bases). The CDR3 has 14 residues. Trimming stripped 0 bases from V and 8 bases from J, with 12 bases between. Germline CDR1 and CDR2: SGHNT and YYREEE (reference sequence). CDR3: CASSLDSDGDIQYF. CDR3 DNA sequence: TGTGCCAGCAGCTTGGATTCCGACGGGGACATTCAGTACTTC.

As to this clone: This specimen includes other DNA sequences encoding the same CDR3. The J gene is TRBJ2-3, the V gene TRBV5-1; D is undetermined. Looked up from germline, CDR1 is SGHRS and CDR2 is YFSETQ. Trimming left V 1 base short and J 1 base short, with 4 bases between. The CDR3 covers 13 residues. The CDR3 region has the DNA TGCGCCAGCAGCTTGTATCGCACAGATACGCAGTATTTT. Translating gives CASSLYRTDTQYF.

In nucleotides, the CDR3 is TGTGCCAGCAGGAGGACAGGGCAGGCAGATACGCAGTATTTT. Translation gives CASRRTGQADTQYF. V usage is TRBV6-1 and J usage is TRBJ2-3; 8 bases are shared with TRBD1. Trimming cost V 6 bases and J 4 bases; bases outside gene matches: 6. The CDR3 sequence is 14 residues long. Looked up from germline, CDR1 is MNHNS and CDR2 is SASEGT.

CDR3 sequence reads: CASNWASMGGELFF. CDR3 sequence (DNA): TGTGCCAGCAACTGGGCTAGCATGGGCGGGGAGCTGTTTTTT. The chain combines TRBV28 with TRBJ2-2; a weak D match, TRBD2 (5 bases). V lost 7 bases and J lost 7, with 16 bases in between. This CDR3 is 14 amino acids long. Per germline, CDR1 MDHEN and CDR2 SYDVKM.

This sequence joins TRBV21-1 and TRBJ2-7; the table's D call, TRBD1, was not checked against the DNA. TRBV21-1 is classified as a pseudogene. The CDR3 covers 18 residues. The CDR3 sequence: CASSSPRGRCRGRDEQYF. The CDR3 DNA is TGTGCCAGCAGCAGTCCCCGTGGTCGTTGTAGGGGGCGTGACGAGCAGTACTTC.

CDR3 DNA sequence: TGTGCCAGCAGTCTCAGTAGTCAGGGGGGAGAGACCCAGTACTTC. Translating it yields CASSLSSQGGETQYF. The chain has TRBV6-5 and TRBJ2-5; perhaps TRBD1 as D (7 bases). CDR3 length equals 15 residues. V dropped 5 bases and J dropped 4 bases, with 17 bases sitting between them. Per germline, CDR1 MNHEY and CDR2 SVGAGI.

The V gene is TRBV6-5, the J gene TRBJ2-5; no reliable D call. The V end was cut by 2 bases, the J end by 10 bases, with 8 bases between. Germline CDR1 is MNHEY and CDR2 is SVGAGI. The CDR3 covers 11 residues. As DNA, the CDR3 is TGTGCCAGCAGTTACGGGCCAGGCCAGTACTTC. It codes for CASSYGPGQYF.